This TCR beta chain came from a study of CD8 T cells in ankylosing spondylitis. Study-wide results and limits: The clones that were linked to disease were reported to be significantly enriched in matched synovial fluid samples from ankylosing spondylitis patients. The disease-linked clones had a CD8+ phenotype and low blood frequencies. Certain motif variants had earlier appeared in reactive arthritis synovial fluid and blood.

Quantitative molecular-barcoded 5'-RACE generated the TCR beta libraries. TCRdb redid the calling of the 5' RACE reads with MiXCR, one entry per CDR3 protein. The sample consists of around 150,000 distinct CDR3 sequences, under 55% of them appearing once. A note on this clonotype: Its antigen is currently unknown.

Trimming removed 6 bases from V and 8 bases from J; junction bases left unmatched: 7. This CDR3 comprises 14 residues. The sample comprised synovial fluid, either unsorted or a sorted T cell fraction (not recorded which). The receptor was derived from a male donor with ankylosing spondylitis. The chain joins TRBV12-3 or TRBV12-4 to TRBJ2-1, with TRBD2 identical over 10 bases. The CDR3 DNA is TGTGCCAGCAGCCCTGGAGCGGGAGGGTATGAGCAGTTCTTC. Its protein is CASSPGAGGYEQFF.